This is a list of T cell receptor beta chains from one sample in a study of blood T cell repertoires in COVID-19. The assay was immunoSEQ multiplex PCR, and TCRdb's table has in-frame clones only and misses some. Of 200,000 to 250,000 clones listed, about 84% are singletons. The sequenced sample was PBMCs or T cells enriched from blood (not recorded which). The receptors were sampled from a man in his sixties who had recovered from COVID-19. CDR3s include the opening cysteine and the closing phenylalanine or tryptophan. The order of the fields is V gene, clone size, D gene, J gene, CDR3 DNA, CDR3 protein. A D gene is named only where the DNA matches it firmly. Part of the rows lack a size; the others show once, few, many or a class for expanded clones.

TRBV6-2/TRBV6-3	NA	TRBD1	TRBJ1-1	TGTGCCAGCAGCCTCGAAGGGGGCGTCACTGAAGCTTTCTTT	CASSLEGGVTEAFF
TRBV6-4	NA	NA	TRBJ1-3	TGTGCCAGCAGTGTTTTGGGCACCTACTCTGGAAACACCATATATTTT	CASSVLGTYSGNTIYF
TRBV25-1	few	NA	TRBJ2-5	TGTGCCAGCAGTGGCAGCCCGGGGGAACAAGAGACCCAGTACTTC	CASSGSPGEQETQYF
TRBV9	NA	NA	TRBJ2-3	TGTGCCAGCAGCACCCAGACCGGGGATGGCACAGATACGCAGTATTTT	CASSTQTGDGTDTQYF
TRBV19	NA	TRBD1	TRBJ1-5	TGTGCCAGTAGTGTAACCGGGACAGATAAGCCCCAGCATTTT	CASSVTGTDKPQHF
TRBV4-1	once	NA	TRBJ1-6	TGCGCCAGCAGCCAAGATGGGAGGGTTAATTCACCCCTCCACTTT	CASSQDGRVNSPLHF
TRBV7-8	NA	NA	TRBJ1-2	TGTGCCAGCAGCTTAGCGAGCAGGGCTTATGGCTACACCTTC	CASSLASRAYGYTF
TRBV27	NA	TRBD2	TRBJ2-1	TGTGCCAGCAGTTTAGTTGGGACTAGCGGCTACAATGAGCAGTTCTTC	CASSLVGTSGYNEQFF
TRBV7-3	NA	NA	TRBJ2-1	TGTGCCAGCAGCTTATGGCGGGGCTCCTACAATGAGCAGTTCTTC	CASSLWRGSYNEQFF
TRBV11-2	NA	TRBD2	TRBJ2-1	TGTGCCAGCAGCTTAGCCGGGAGGCCGAGGTACAATGAGCAGTTCTTC	CASSLAGRPRYNEQFF
TRBV18	NA	NA	TRBJ1-1	TGTGCCAGCTCACCGACAACAACCCCTGAAGCTTTCTTT	CASSPTTTPEAFF
TRBV11-1	NA	NA	TRBJ2-5	TGTGCCAGCAGCTTACAAGGGGTAGAGACCCAGTACTTC	CASSLQGVETQYF
TRBV6-2/TRBV6-3	once	TRBD2	TRBJ2-5	TGTGCCAGCAGTTCACCCCGAGGACTAGCGGTGGAAGAGACCCAGTACTTC	CASSSPRGLAVEETQYF
TRBV19	NA	TRBD1	TRBJ2-7	TGTGCCAGTAGTTCCTGGACAGGGGTCAGCTCCTACGAGCAGTACTTC	CASSSWTGVSSYEQYF
TRBV5-1	NA	NA	TRBJ1-5	TGCGCCAGCAGCTTGGGTCCCGAGGGTCAGCCCCAGCATTTT	CASSLGPEGQPQHF
TRBV6-6	NA	NA	TRBJ2-5	TGTGCCAGCAGTTACTCAGGCGGGACTCAAGAGACCCAGTACTTC	CASSYSGGTQETQYF
TRBV5-6	NA	NA	TRBJ2-2	TGTGCCAGCAGCTTGCCATACACCGGGGAGCTGTTTTTT	CASSLPYTGELFF
TRBV7-3	once	NA	TRBJ1-1	TGTGCCAGCAGCCTGCGGGGGCAGGGGCCGACTGAAGCTTTCTTT	CASSLRGQGPTEAFF
TRBV29-1	NA	NA	TRBJ2-5	TGCAGCGCTCGGGATTCGAAAGAGACCCAGTACTTC	CSARDSKETQYF
TRBV5-1	NA	TRBD1	TRBJ1-4	TGCGCCAGCAGCTTGAGGACAGGGAGAGAAAAACTGTTTTTT	CASSLRTGREKLFF
TRBV5-1	NA	NA	TRBJ1-2	TGCGCCAGCAGCCCCTCTCCTGGGGAGGGATATGGCTACACCTTC	CASSPSPGEGYGYTF
TRBV3-1/TRBV3-2	NA	TRBD1	TRBJ1-2	TGTGCCAGCAGCCAGGGGGCGACAGGGAAGGGCTACACCTTC	CASSQGATGKGYTF
TRBV7-8	NA	TRBD2	TRBJ2-7	TGTGCCAGCAGTTCCTCTAGCGGGGGGTTAGCCGAGCAGTACTTC	CASSSSSGGLAEQYF
TRBV12-3/TRBV12-4	NA	NA	TRBJ1-2	TGTGCCAGCAGTTTCGGACAAGATGGCTACACCTTC	CASSFGQDGYTF
TRBV19	NA	NA	TRBJ1-5	TGTGCCAGTAGTATACGGTTTAGCAATCAGCCCCAGCATTTT	CASSIRFSNQPQHF
TRBV9	NA	NA	TRBJ2-2	TGTGCCAGCTCTCGGGTCGGGACAAAGAACACCGGGGAGCTGTTTTTT	CASSRVGTKNTGELFF
TRBV7-9	NA	NA	TRBJ1-2	TGTGCCAGCAGAGTCGGACAGAACACCTATGGCTACACCTTC	CASRVGQNTYGYTF
TRBV6-2/TRBV6-3	few	TRBD1	TRBJ1-4	TGTGCCAGCAGTTACGGACAGCGATTAAAACAGGGGACTAATGAAAAACTGTTTTTT	CASSYGQRLKQGTNEKLFF
TRBV19	NA	NA	TRBJ1-6	TGTGCCAGTAGTACAGGACATGATGGTTCACCCCTCCACTTT	CASSTGHDGSPLHF
TRBV5-1	once	NA	TRBJ1-3	TGCGCCAGCAGCCGCGGCGGGCTCGCTGGAAACACCATATATTTT	CASSRGGLAGNTIYF
TRBV4-3	NA	TRBD1	TRBJ1-2	TGCGCCAGCAGCCTGGGACAGGGGAAAGGCGGCTACACCTTC	CASSLGQGKGGYTF
TRBV5-5	NA	TRBD1	TRBJ1-6	TGTGCCAGCAGCTTAACAGGGGCGGTAAATTCACCCCTCCACTTT	CASSLTGAVNSPLHF